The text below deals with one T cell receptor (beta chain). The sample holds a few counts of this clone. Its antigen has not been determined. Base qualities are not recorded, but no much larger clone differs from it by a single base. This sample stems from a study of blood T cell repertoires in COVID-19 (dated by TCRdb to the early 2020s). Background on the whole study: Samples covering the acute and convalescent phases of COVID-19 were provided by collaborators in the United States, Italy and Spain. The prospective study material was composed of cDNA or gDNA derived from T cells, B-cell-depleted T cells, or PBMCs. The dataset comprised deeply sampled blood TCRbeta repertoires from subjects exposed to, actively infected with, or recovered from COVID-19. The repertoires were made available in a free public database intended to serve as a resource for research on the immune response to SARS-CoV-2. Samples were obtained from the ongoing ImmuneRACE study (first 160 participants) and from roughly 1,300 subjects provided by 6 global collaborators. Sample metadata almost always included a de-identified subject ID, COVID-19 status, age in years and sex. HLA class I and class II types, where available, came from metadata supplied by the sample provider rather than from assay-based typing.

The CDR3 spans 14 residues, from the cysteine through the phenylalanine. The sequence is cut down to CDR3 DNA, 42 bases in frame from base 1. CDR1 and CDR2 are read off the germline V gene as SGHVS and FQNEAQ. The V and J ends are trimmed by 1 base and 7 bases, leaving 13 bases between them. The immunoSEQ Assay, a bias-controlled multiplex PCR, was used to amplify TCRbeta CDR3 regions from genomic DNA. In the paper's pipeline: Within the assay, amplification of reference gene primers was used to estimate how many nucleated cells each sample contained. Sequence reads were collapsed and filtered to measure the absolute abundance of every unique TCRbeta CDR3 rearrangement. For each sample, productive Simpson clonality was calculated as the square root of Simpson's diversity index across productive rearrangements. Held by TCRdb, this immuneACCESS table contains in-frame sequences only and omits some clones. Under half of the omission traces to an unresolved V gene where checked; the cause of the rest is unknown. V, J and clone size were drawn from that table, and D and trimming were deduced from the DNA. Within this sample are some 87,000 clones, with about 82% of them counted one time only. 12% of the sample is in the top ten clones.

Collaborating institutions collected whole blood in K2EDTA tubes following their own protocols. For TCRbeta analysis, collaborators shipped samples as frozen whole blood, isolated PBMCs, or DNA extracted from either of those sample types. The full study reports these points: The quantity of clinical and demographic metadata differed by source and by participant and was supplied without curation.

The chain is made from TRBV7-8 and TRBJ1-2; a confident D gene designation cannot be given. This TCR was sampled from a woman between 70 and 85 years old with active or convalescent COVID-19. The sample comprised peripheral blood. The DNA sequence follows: TGTGCCAGCAGCTTAGAGGCAGGACTAGGTGGCTACACCTTC. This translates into CASSLEAGLGGYTF.